Listed below are T cell receptor beta chains from one sample, sequenced in a study of blood T cell repertoires in COVID-19. The repertoire was sequenced with immunoSEQ multiplex PCR; TCRdb's copy has only in-frame clones and lacks some. The repertoire holds over 65,000 clones, 70% to 90% seen once, with 7% to 8.5% in the top ten. Material: peripheral blood. The receptors shown here come from a man aged 25-45 years with acute or convalescent COVID-19. The CDR3 runs from the conserved cysteine through the conserved F or W. The D gene is left open where the match is weak. Only some rows state a clone size, as once, few, many or a class for expanded clones.

j_call,clone_size,v_call,d_call,cdr3_aa,cdr3_nt
TRBJ2-7,-,TRBV7-9,TRBD2,CASSTTSGSGGEQYF,TGTGCCAGCAGCACGACTAGCGGGAGTGGTGGCGAGCAGTACTTC
TRBJ2-7,-,TRBV9,-,CASSVAGEGEQYF,TGTGCCAGCAGCGTAGCAGGGGAGGGCGAGCAGTACTTC
TRBJ2-7,-,TRBV27,-,CASSLEREQYF,TGTGCCAGCAGTTTAGAGCGGGAGCAGTACTTC
TRBJ1-6,once,TRBV28,TRBD1,CASSSRTRGRNSPLHF,TGTGCCAGCAGTTCAAGGACCAGGGGGAGGAATTCACCCCTCCACTTT
TRBJ2-7,-,TRBV4-3,TRBD2,CASSPLLAGPSYEQYF,TGCGCCAGCAGCCCCTTACTAGCGGGGCCCTCCTACGAGCAGTACTTC
TRBJ2-3,-,TRBV3-1/TRBV3-2,-,CASSPSGRKDTQYF,TGTGCCAGCAGCCCCTCAGGGCGGAAAGATACGCAGTATTTT
TRBJ1-6,once,TRBV7-2,-,CASSLTGTSGSPLHF,TGTGCCAGCAGCTTAACAGGGACGTCAGGTTCACCCCTCCACTTT
TRBJ2-7,-,TRBV12-3/TRBV12-4,-,CASSLAQTGEQYF,TGTGCCAGCAGTTTAGCGCAGACGGGCGAGCAGTACTTC
TRBJ1-6,-,TRBV2,-,CASSGEKNSPLHF,TGTGCCAGCAGTGGCGAGAAAAATTCACCCCTCCACTTT
TRBJ1-5,-,TRBV6-4,TRBD1,CASSRGENQPQHF,TGTGCCAGCAGCAGGGGGGAAAATCAGCCCCAGCATTTT
TRBJ1-1,-,TRBV30,-,CAWKSVGEEDEAFF,TGTGCCTGGAAGTCGGTGGGTGAAGAGGATGAAGCTTTCTTT
TRBJ1-5,-,TRBV10-1,-,CASRPTEVQPQHF,TGCGCCAGCAGACCCACGGAGGTCCAGCCCCAGCATTTT
TRBJ1-2,few,TRBV28,TRBD1,CASSPSGQGSYTF,TGTGCCAGCAGCCCTTCGGGACAGGGGAGCTACACCTTC
TRBJ2-3,-,TRBV20-1,-,CSARVLDTQYF,TGCAGTGCTAGAGTATTAGATACGCAGTATTTT
TRBJ2-7,-,TRBV6-1,-,CASSELNASYEQYF,TGTGCCAGCAGTGAGCTAAACGCCTCCTACGAGCAGTACTTC
TRBJ2-5,-,TRBV30,-,CAWSKELGYETQYF,TGTGCCTGGAGCAAAGAACTAGGATACGAGACCCAGTACTTC
TRBJ1-1,-,TRBV28,-,CASTSNTEAFF,TGTGCCAGCACCTCGAACACTGAAGCTTTCTTT
TRBJ1-2,-,TRBV7-9,TRBD1,CASSPGTGASYGYTF,TGTGCCAGCAGCCCCGGGACAGGGGCCTCCTATGGCTACACCTTC
TRBJ2-7,-,TRBV2,TRBD1,CASSRQGGRYEQYF,TGTGCCAGCAGTCGACAGGGGGGGAGGTACGAGCAGTACTTC
TRBJ2-1,-,TRBV27,-,CASSLWAGEQFF,TGTGCCAGCAGTTTATGGGCAGGCGAGCAGTTCTTC
TRBJ2-7,-,TRBV28,-,CASSLVQGYEQYF,TGTGCCAGCAGTTTAGTTCAGGGCTACGAGCAGTACTTC
TRBJ2-1,-,TRBV5-8,-,CASSNRASNEQFF,TGTGCCAGCAGTAACAGGGCCAGCAATGAGCAGTTCTTC
TRBJ2-1,-,TRBV5-1,TRBD1,CASSRTGSSYNEQFF,TGCGCCAGCAGCAGGACAGGGAGCTCCTACAATGAGCAGTTCTTC
TRBJ2-7,-,TRBV30,TRBD2,CAWSPRVHRGLREQYF,TGTGCCTGGAGTCCCCGGGTACATAGGGGACTAAGGGAGCAGTACTTC